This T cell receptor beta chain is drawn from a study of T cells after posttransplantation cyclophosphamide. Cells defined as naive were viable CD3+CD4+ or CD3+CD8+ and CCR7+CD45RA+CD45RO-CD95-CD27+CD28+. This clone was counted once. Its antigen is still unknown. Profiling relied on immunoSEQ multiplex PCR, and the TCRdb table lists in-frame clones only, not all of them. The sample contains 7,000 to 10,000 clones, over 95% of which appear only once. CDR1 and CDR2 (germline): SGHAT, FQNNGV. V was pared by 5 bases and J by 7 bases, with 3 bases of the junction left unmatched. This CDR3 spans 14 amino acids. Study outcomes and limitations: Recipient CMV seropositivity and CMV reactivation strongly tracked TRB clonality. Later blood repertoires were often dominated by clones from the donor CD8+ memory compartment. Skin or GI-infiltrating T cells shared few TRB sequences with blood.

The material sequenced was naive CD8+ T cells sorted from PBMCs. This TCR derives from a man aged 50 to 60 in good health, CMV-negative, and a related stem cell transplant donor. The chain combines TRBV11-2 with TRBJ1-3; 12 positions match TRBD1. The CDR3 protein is CASSLGQGANTIYF. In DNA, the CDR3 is TGTGCCAGCAGCCTGGGACAGGGGGCTAACACCATATATTTT.